These 12 T cell receptor beta chains originate from one sample sequenced in a study of blood T cells in healthy people across ages. Sample-barcoded 5' priming and a J-beta primer mix drove a second PCR of about 6 to 11 cycles. TCRdb reanalysed the 5' RACE reads using MiXCR and keeps one entry per CDR3 protein. The table has about 730,000 distinct CDR3 sequences, roughly 44% seen once. The sample consisted of blood. The receptors shown here come from a woman in her fifties or sixties in good health.

This rearrangement joins TRBV29-1 to TRBJ2-6, with D uncertain. Looked up from germline, CDR1 is SQVTM and CDR2 is ANQGSEA. The CDR3 length is 14 residues. Trimming took off 6 bases at V and 0 bases at J, with 9 bases between the two ends. CDR3 region: CSVAIPSGANVLTF. As DNA, the CDR3 is TGCAGCGTCGCCATACCCTCTGGGGCCAACGTCCTGACTTTC.

The chain links TRBV20-1 to TRBJ2-7, with D uncertain. This CDR3 region has 14 residues. V lost 0 bases to trimming and J lost 3 bases, with 12 bases between them. Germline lookup yields CDR1 DFQATT and CDR2 SNEGSKA (reference sequence). CDR3 nucleotide sequence: TGCAGTGCTAGAGATTTAAGGACGGTCTACGAGCAGTACTTC. Its translation: CSARDLRTVYEQYF.

The chain combines TRBV2 with TRBJ2-5; D possibly corresponds to TRBD1 (5 bases). Germline V gene sequence: CDR1 SNHLY, CDR2 FYNNEI. V was shortened by 7 bases and J by 0 bases, with 12 bases between the two germline ends. This CDR3 has 14 residues. The CDR3 reads CASIMDTYQETQYF. The CDR3 DNA is TGTGCCAGCATTATGGACACTTACCAAGAGACCCAGTACTTC.

The rearrangement links TRBV7-2 to TRBJ1-6; no definite D call. In germline, CDR1 is SGHTA, CDR2 FQGNSA. V was cut by 6 bases and J by 4 bases, with 13 bases left in between. CDR3 length: 15 residues. In DNA form, the CDR3 reads TGTGCCAGCAGACTCAATGGTGGATATAATTCACCCCTCCACTTT. This sequence encodes CASRLNGGYNSPLHF.

In this sample, this clonotype turned up once. The J gene is TRBJ1-2, the V gene TRBV27, with 8 nucleotides matching TRBD1. The trim removed 7 bases at V and 4 bases at J, leaving 11 bases unmatched. Germline-derived CDR1 and CDR2 are MNHEY and SMNVEV (reference sequence). The CDR3 has 15 residues. The CDR3 bases are TGTGCCAGCACCGAACGACAGGGGACTGTCTATGGCTACACCTTC. It codes for CASTERQGTVYGYTF.

The chain couples TRBV6-2 or TRBV6-3 to TRBJ2-3; 8 nucleotides match TRBD1. Trimming cost V 5 bases and J 4 bases; bases outside gene matches: 8. CDR1 MNHEY and CDR2 SVGEGT come from the germline V gene. The CDR3 contains 15 residues. The CDR3, as DNA: TGTGCCAGCAGTCTACGGACAGGGTTGGCAGATACGCAGTATTTT. Residues: CASSLRTGLADTQYF.

V and J are TRBV27 and TRBJ1-1, with 8 bases lining up with TRBD1. This CDR3 is built from 15 residues. The junction had 6 bases not matched to a gene; V was cut back by 6 bases and J by 0 bases. The germline V gene encodes CDR1 MNHEY and CDR2 SMNVEV (reference sequence). The CDR3 DNA is TGTGCCAGCAGAATCCAGACAGGGGTGAACACTGAAGCTTTCTTT. This encodes CASRIQTGVNTEAFF.

J is TRBJ2-3 and V is TRBV7-2; no clear D. V shed 3 bases and J shed 6 bases, with 13 bases lying between them. CDR3 length equals 14 residues. The germline V gene has CDR1 SGHTA and CDR2 FQGNSA. CDR3 sequence: CASSFREPGDTQYF. CDR3 bases: TGTGCCAGCAGCTTTAGGGAACCCGGGGATACGCAGTATTTT.

This clonotype was observed at least ten times. The chain is built from TRBV3-1 and TRBJ2-1; D could derive from TRBD1 or TRBD2 (6 bases each). The V end lost 3 bases, the J end lost 15 bases, and 21 bases lay between the germline ends. Germline V lookup: CDR1 LGHDT, CDR2 YNNKEL (reference sequence). The CDR3 runs to 14 residues. This chain's CDR3 is CASSQGHIGGTPFF. DNA of the CDR3: TGTGCCAGCAGCCAGGGACACATCGGGGGCACCCCGTTCTTC.

This sequence joins TRBV9 and TRBJ2-3; 7 bases line up with TRBD2. Per the germline V gene, CDR1 is SGDLS and CDR2 is YYNGEE. V lost 2 bases to trimming and J lost 2 bases; unmatched junction nucleotides: 14. This CDR3 is built from 18 residues. The CDR3 loop is CASSVVFSAGDITDTQYF. The CDR3 nucleotides read TGTGCCAGCAGCGTTGTTTTTAGCGCGGGGGATATCACAGATACGCAGTATTTT.

This clonotype occurred a few times. The J gene is TRBJ1-4, the V gene TRBV13, with D possibly being TRBD1 (5 bases). CDR1 and CDR2 from the germline V gene are PRHDT and FYEKMQ (reference sequence). V dropped 1 base and J dropped 3 bases, with 9 bases sitting between them. CDR3 size: 15 residues. CDR3 loop: CASSLAGPANEKLFF. Here the CDR3 DNA reads TGTGCCAGCAGCTTAGCGGGACCGGCTAATGAAAAACTGTTTTTT.

The rearrangement joins TRBV4-3 to TRBJ2-7; D unclear. V was pared by 4 bases and J by 12 bases, with 25 bases between. This CDR3 spans 15 amino acids. Germline V lookup: CDR1 LGHNA, CDR2 YSLEER. The CDR3 DNA sequence: TGCGCCAGCAGCCGAGCACCGACTGAACAAGAGACCCTGTACTTC. Amino acid sequence: CASSRAPTEQETLYF.